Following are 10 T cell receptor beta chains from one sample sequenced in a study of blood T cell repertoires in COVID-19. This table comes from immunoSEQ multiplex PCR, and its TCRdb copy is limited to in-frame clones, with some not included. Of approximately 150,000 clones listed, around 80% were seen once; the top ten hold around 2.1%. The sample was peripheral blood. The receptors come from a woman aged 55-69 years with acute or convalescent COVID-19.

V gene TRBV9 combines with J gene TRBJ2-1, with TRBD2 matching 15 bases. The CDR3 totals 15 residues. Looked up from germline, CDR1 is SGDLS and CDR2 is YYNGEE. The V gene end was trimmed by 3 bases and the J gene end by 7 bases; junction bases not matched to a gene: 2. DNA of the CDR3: TGTGCCAGCAGCGCGGGACTAGCGGGAGGTAATGAGCAGTTCTTC. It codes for CASSAGLAGGNEQFF. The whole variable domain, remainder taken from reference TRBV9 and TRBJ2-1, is DSGVTQTPKHLITATGQRVTLRCSPRSGDLSVYWYQQSLDQGLQFLIQYYNGEERAKGNILERFSAQQFPDLHSELNLSSLELGDSALYFCASSAGLAGGNEQFFGPGTRLTVL.

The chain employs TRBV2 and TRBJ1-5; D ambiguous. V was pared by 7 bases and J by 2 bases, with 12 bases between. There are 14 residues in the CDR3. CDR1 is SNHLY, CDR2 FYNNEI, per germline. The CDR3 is CASTPGAGNQPQHF. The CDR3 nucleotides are TGTGCCAGCACCCCCGGAGCTGGCAATCAGCCCCAGCATTTT. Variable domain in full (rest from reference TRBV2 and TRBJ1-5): EPEVTQTPSHQVTQMGQEVILRCVPISNHLYFYWYRQILGQKVEFLVSFYNNEISEKSEIFDDQFSVERPDGSNFTLKIRSTKLEDSAMYFCASTPGAGNQPQHFGDGTRLSIL.

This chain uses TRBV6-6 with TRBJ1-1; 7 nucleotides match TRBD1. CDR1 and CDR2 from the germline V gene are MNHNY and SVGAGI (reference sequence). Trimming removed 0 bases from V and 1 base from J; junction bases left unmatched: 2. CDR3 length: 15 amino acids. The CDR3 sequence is CASSYSRTGNTEAFF. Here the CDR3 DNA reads TGTGCCAGCAGTTACTCCCGGACAGGGAACACTGAAGCTTTCTTT.

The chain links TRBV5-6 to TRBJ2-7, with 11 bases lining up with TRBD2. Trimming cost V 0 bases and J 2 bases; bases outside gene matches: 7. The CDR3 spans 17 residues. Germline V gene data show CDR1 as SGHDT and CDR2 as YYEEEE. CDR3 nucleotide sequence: TGTGCCAGCAGCTTGGCCAAGAGACTAGCGGGACCCTACGAGCAGTACTTC. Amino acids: CASSLAKRLAGPYEQYF. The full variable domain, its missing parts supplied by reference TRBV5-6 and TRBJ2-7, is DAGVTQSPTHLIKTRGQQVTLRCSPKSGHDTVSWYQQALGQGPQFIFQYYEEEERQRGNFPDRFSGHQFPNYSSELNVNALLLGDSALYLCASSLAKRLAGPYEQYFGPGTRLTVT.

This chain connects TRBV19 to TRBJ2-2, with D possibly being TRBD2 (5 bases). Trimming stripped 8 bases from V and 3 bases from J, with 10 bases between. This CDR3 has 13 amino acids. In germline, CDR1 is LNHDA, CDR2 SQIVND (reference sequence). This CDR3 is CASDGSDTGELFF. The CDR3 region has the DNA TGTGCCAGTGACGGTAGCGACACCGGGGAGCTGTTTTTT.

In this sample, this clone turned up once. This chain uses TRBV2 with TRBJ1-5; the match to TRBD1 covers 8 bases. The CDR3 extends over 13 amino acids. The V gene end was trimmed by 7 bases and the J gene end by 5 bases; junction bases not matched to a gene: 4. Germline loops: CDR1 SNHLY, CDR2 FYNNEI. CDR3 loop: CASNRGEDQPQHF. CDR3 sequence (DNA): TGTGCCAGCAACAGGGGGGAGGATCAGCCCCAGCATTTT. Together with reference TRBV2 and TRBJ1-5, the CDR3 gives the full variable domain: EPEVTQTPSHQVTQMGQEVILRCVPISNHLYFYWYRQILGQKVEFLVSFYNNEISEKSEIFDDQFSVERPDGSNFTLKIRSTKLEDSAMYFCASNRGEDQPQHFGDGTRLSIL.

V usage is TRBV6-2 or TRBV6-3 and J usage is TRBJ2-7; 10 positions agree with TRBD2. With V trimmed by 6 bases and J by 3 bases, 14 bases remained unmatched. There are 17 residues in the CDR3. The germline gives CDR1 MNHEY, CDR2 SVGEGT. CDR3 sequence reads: CASSLSGRPRQNYEQYF. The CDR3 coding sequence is TGTGCCAGCAGCCTTAGCGGGAGGCCCCGGCAAAACTACGAGCAGTACTTC.

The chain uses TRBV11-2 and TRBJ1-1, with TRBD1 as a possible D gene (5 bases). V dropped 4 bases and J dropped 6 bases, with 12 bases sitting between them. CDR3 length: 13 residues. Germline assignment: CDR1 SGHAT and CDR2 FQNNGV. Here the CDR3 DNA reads TGTGCCAGCAGCTATCGGAGGGGCGCTGAAGCTTTCTTT. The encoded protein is CASSYRRGAEAFF.

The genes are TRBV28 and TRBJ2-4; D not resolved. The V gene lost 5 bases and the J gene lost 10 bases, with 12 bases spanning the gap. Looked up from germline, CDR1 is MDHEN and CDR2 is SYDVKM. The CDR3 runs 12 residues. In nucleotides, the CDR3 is TGTGCCAGCAGTAGAGGTGGTCGGATTCAGTACTTC. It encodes CASSRGGRIQYF. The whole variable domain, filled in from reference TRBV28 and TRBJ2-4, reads DVKVTQSSRYLVKRTGEKVFLECVQDMDHENMFWYRQDPGLGLRLIYFSYDVKMKEKGDIPEGYSVSREKKERFSLILESASTNQTSMYLCASSRGGRIQYFGAGTRLSVL.

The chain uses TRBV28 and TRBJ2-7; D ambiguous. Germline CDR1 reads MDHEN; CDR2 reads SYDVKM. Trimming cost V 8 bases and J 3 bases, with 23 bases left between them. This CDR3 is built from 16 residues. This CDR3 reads CASPTLVVPHGYEQYF. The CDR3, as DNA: TGTGCCAGCCCTACGTTGGTGGTGCCCCATGGCTACGAGCAGTACTTC.